Listed below are T cell receptor beta chains from one sample, sequenced in a study of T cell responses to AZD1222 COVID-19 vaccine. Assay used: immunoSEQ multiplex PCR; TCRdb lists only in-frame clones, some missing. In the table there are tens of thousands of clones, 85% to 90% of which are singletons. The material sequenced was peripheral blood, taken on day 0 of AZD1222 vaccination. These receptor sequences come from an adult in good health. Each CDR3 is given with its conserved first and last residue. The D gene is left open where the match is weak. Rows may omit the clone size; those that give it use once, few, many or a size class.

CDR3nt: TGTGCCAGCAACAGCGTTTACTCCTACGAGCAGTACTTC
CDR3aa: CASNSVYSYEQYF
v_gene: TRBV2
d_gene: -
abundance: -
j_gene: TRBJ2-7

CDR3nt: TGTGCCAGCAGCTTAACAAGGCAAGATCAGCCCCAGCATTTT
CDR3aa: CASSLTRQDQPQHF
v_gene: TRBV7-2
d_gene: -
abundance: -
j_gene: TRBJ1-5

CDR3nt: TGTGCCAGCAGTTACGGCCGAACCTACGAGCAGTACTTC
CDR3aa: CASSYGRTYEQYF
v_gene: TRBV6-6
d_gene: -
abundance: -
j_gene: TRBJ2-7

CDR3nt: TGTGCCAGCAGCTCCCGGGAAAAAAACATTCAGTACTTC
CDR3aa: CASSSREKNIQYF
v_gene: TRBV9
d_gene: -
abundance: -
j_gene: TRBJ2-4

CDR3nt: TGTGCAAGTCGCCCCCCCAGGCGGGACTATGGCTACACCTTC
CDR3aa: CASRPPRRDYGYTF
v_gene: TRBV12-2
d_gene: -
abundance: -
j_gene: TRBJ1-2

CDR3nt: TGCGCCAGCAGTTCAAATCCGGGACAGGGGGCTTACGAGCAGTACTTC
CDR3aa: CASSSNPGQGAYEQYF
v_gene: TRBV5-1
d_gene: TRBD1
abundance: -
j_gene: TRBJ2-7

CDR3nt: TGTGCCAGCAGACTAGCGGGGGGGCCTATAGATACGCAGTATTTT
CDR3aa: CASRLAGGPIDTQYF
v_gene: TRBV2
d_gene: TRBD2
abundance: -
j_gene: TRBJ2-3

CDR3nt: TGTGCCAGCAAGATTCCGGGTTCCTACGAGCAGTACTTC
CDR3aa: CASKIPGSYEQYF
v_gene: TRBV28
d_gene: -
abundance: -
j_gene: TRBJ2-7

CDR3nt: TGTGCCAGCAGCATAATTCTAGGAGATACGCAGTATTTT
CDR3aa: CASSIILGDTQYF
v_gene: TRBV7-2
d_gene: -
abundance: -
j_gene: TRBJ2-3

CDR3nt: TGTGCCAGTAGTCCGAAACCAACAGGGGGCGGTAAGGGCAATGAGCAGTTCTTC
CDR3aa: CASSPKPTGGGKGNEQFF
v_gene: TRBV19
d_gene: TRBD1
abundance: -
j_gene: TRBJ2-1

CDR3nt: TGTGCCAGCAGACCTGGAACGGGCAACCCTAATGAAAAACTGTTTTTT
CDR3aa: CASRPGTGNPNEKLFF
v_gene: TRBV3-1/TRBV3-2
d_gene: -
abundance: -
j_gene: TRBJ1-4

CDR3nt: TGTGCCTGGAGTGTAACTAGCGGGAGTAGGGAGACCCAGTACTTC
CDR3aa: CAWSVTSGSRETQYF
v_gene: TRBV30
d_gene: TRBD2
abundance: -
j_gene: TRBJ2-5

CDR3nt: TGTGCCAGCAGTTCCCAGGGGAACGGAGACACCGGGGAGCTGTTTTTT
CDR3aa: CASSSQGNGDTGELFF
v_gene: TRBV6-8
d_gene: -
abundance: -
j_gene: TRBJ2-2

CDR3nt: TGTGCCAGTAGTATCGGTCTAGCGGGTACCACAGATACGCAGTATTTT
CDR3aa: CASSIGLAGTTDTQYF
v_gene: TRBV19
d_gene: TRBD2
abundance: -
j_gene: TRBJ2-3

CDR3nt: TGTGCCAGCAGCTTAATGGGGACTAACAGCTACGAGCAGTACTTC
CDR3aa: CASSLMGTNSYEQYF
v_gene: TRBV7-3
d_gene: TRBD2
abundance: -
j_gene: TRBJ2-7

CDR3nt: TGCAGCGTTGAAATGGGGAACTATGGCTACACCTTC
CDR3aa: CSVEMGNYGYTF
v_gene: TRBV29-1
d_gene: -
abundance: -
j_gene: TRBJ1-2

CDR3nt: TGTGCCAGCAGCTTCAGGGGACACCAGAACACTGAAGCTTTCTTT
CDR3aa: CASSFRGHQNTEAFF
v_gene: TRBV5-4
d_gene: -
abundance: -
j_gene: TRBJ1-1

CDR3nt: TGCAGCGTTGCCAGGGGAAGCAATGAGCAGTTCTTC
CDR3aa: CSVARGSNEQFF
v_gene: TRBV29-1
d_gene: -
abundance: -
j_gene: TRBJ2-1

CDR3nt: TGTGCCAGTAGGCTAGTCAATCAGCCCCAGCATTTT
CDR3aa: CASRLVNQPQHF
v_gene: TRBV19
d_gene: -
abundance: -
j_gene: TRBJ1-5

CDR3nt: TGTGCCACCAGCAGAGATCTTCTGAACACTGAAGCTTTCTTT
CDR3aa: CATSRDLLNTEAFF
v_gene: TRBV15
d_gene: -
abundance: few
j_gene: TRBJ1-1

CDR3nt: TGTGCCAGTAATCAAGGGGACAGGGGGCGGACTGAAGCTTTCTTT
CDR3aa: CASNQGDRGRTEAFF
v_gene: TRBV19
d_gene: TRBD1
abundance: -
j_gene: TRBJ1-1

CDR3nt: TGTGCCAGCAGCCAATTGCACCGGGACGAAAAACTGTTTTTT
CDR3aa: CASSQLHRDEKLFF
v_gene: TRBV6-2/TRBV6-3
d_gene: -
abundance: -
j_gene: TRBJ1-4

CDR3nt: TGTGCCAGCAGTTATGGGCAGCCTTACTCCTACGAGCAGTACTTC
CDR3aa: CASSYGQPYSYEQYF
v_gene: TRBV6-5
d_gene: -
abundance: once
j_gene: TRBJ2-7

CDR3nt: TGTGCCAGCAGGGTCGTTATTAGCAATCAGCCCCAGCATTTT
CDR3aa: CASRVVISNQPQHF
v_gene: TRBV28
d_gene: -
abundance: -
j_gene: TRBJ1-5

CDR3nt: TGTGCCAGCAGTTACTTAACCACGGGCACTGAAGCTTTCTTT
CDR3aa: CASSYLTTGTEAFF
v_gene: TRBV6-5
d_gene: -
abundance: -
j_gene: TRBJ1-1

CDR3nt: TGTGCCAGCAGCTGGGACAACTACGAGCAGTACTTC
CDR3aa: CASSWDNYEQYF
v_gene: TRBV5-4
d_gene: -
abundance: -
j_gene: TRBJ2-7

CDR3nt: TGTGCCAGCAGCTTAACCCCGAACACTGAAGCTTTCTTT
CDR3aa: CASSLTPNTEAFF
v_gene: TRBV7-2
d_gene: -
abundance: -
j_gene: TRBJ1-1

CDR3nt: TGTGCCAGCAGCGGTCTCGGGGAGCTGTTTTTT
CDR3aa: CASSGLGELFF
v_gene: TRBV3-1/TRBV3-2
d_gene: -
abundance: once
j_gene: TRBJ2-2

CDR3nt: TGTGCCAGCAGCTTAGGGACAAATACCTACGAGCAGTACTTC
CDR3aa: CASSLGTNTYEQYF
v_gene: TRBV11-3
d_gene: -
abundance: -
j_gene: TRBJ2-7